Below are 6 T cell receptor beta chains sequenced from a single sample in a study of blood T cells in healthy people across ages. A sample-barcoded 5' primer and a J-beta primer mix were used in a second PCR of about 7 to 12 cycles. TCRdb re-derived calls from the 5' RACE reads in MiXCR, one entry per CDR3 protein. The sample contains fewer than 800,000 distinct CDR3 sequences, over 45% of which appear only once. Material for sequencing was blood. The source is a woman aged 55-70 years in good health.

This clonotype was seen more than once but under ten times. This chain connects TRBV7-9 to TRBJ2-7; TRBD1 aligns across 7 bases. Trimming at V came to 5 bases and at J to 4 bases, leaving 11 bases not matched to a gene. There are 15 residues in the CDR3. Germline CDR1 SEHNR, CDR2 FQNEAQ (reference sequence). CDR3 protein: CASSPGSTGKYEQYF. CDR3 DNA: TGTGCCAGCAGCCCAGGGTCGACAGGGAAATACGAGCAGTACTTC.

V is TRBV10-3 and J is TRBJ2-1; D not resolved. Trimming removed 1 base at V and 8 bases at J, with 3 bases between. The CDR3 is 11 amino acids. The germline gives CDR1 ENHRY, CDR2 SYGVKD. The CDR3 nucleotides are TGTGCCATCAGTGAGTTGTATGAGCAGTTCTTC. Amino acids: CAISELYEQFF.

This clonotype occurred a few times. The V and J genes are TRBV7-9 and TRBJ2-1; tentative D call: TRBD2 (6 bases). V was pared by 0 bases and J by 7 bases, with 19 bases between. The CDR3 extends over 17 amino acids. The germline V gene encodes CDR1 SEHNR and CDR2 FQNEAQ (reference sequence). The CDR3 DNA sequence: TGTGCCAGCAGCTTAGCAGCGAGGGGAGTTCGGGGGAATGAGCAGTTCTTC. This gives the protein CASSLAARGVRGNEQFF.

This clonotype was observed a few times. V and J are TRBV6-6 and TRBJ2-1, with TRBD2 matching over 8 bases. The CDR3 consists of 17 residues. J lost 4 bases, V lost 2 bases, and 10 bases had no gene match. The germline V gene encodes CDR1 MNHNY and CDR2 SVGAGI (reference sequence). CDR3 in amino acids: CASSYQGGRSFYNEQFF. In DNA, the CDR3 is TGTGCCAGCAGTTACCAGGGCGGGAGGTCATTTTACAATGAGCAGTTCTTC.

This clonotype has just a few counts. V is TRBV14 and J is TRBJ2-7; 9 bases are shared with TRBD2. Trimming at V came to 4 bases and at J to 2 bases, leaving 6 bases not matched to a gene. Germline CDR1 and CDR2: SGHDN and FVKESK. CDR3 length equals 15 residues. The CDR3 sequence: CASSLAGEGTYEQYF. For the CDR3, the DNA is TGTGCCAGCAGCCTAGCGGGAGAGGGGACCTACGAGCAGTACTTC. Variable domain in full (rest from reference TRBV14 and TRBJ2-7): EAGVTQFPSHSVIEKGQTVTLRCDPISGHDNLYWYRRVMGKEIKFLLHFVKESKQDESGMPNNRFLAERTGGTYSTLKVQPAELEDSGVYFCASSLAGEGTYEQYFGPGTRLTVT.

The J gene is TRBJ2-3, the V gene TRBV4-3; 7 bases line up with TRBD1. V lost 2 bases, J lost 0 bases, and 8 bases stayed unmatched. This CDR3 region has 17 residues. Germline loops: CDR1 LGHNA, CDR2 YSLEER. The CDR3, as DNA: TGCGCCAGCAGCCAATACTGGACAGGCGTTAGCACAGATACGCAGTATTTT. This sequence encodes CASSQYWTGVSTDTQYF.